The 29 T cell receptor beta chains presented below share a single source sample, sequenced in a study of blood T cell repertoires in COVID-19. TCRdb's table, derived via immunoSEQ multiplex PCR, lists solely in-frame clones and lacks some. Among 270,000 or so clones listed, more than 65% were seen once. The sample comprised PBMCs or T cells enriched from blood (not recorded which). The source of these receptors is a man aged 45-65 years who had recovered from COVID-19.

The chain has TRBV5-6 and TRBJ2-1, with 9 bases aligning to TRBD2. This CDR3 is 15 amino acids long. V was pared by 0 bases and J by 7 bases, with 5 bases of the junction left unmatched. Germline V CDR1 and CDR2: SGHDT, YYEEEE. The CDR3 reads CASSLVGGRVNEQFF. CDR3 bases: TGTGCCAGCAGCTTGGTTGGCGGGAGGGTTAATGAGCAGTTCTTC.

This chain joins TRBV24-1 and TRBJ2-2; no firm D call. V was cut by 1 base and J by 6 bases, with 11 bases left in between. CDR3 length: 15 amino acids. Germline-derived CDR1 and CDR2 are KGHDR and SFDVKD. The CDR3 nucleotides are TGTGCCACCAGTGATTTTTGGGCTGCCCCCGGGGAGCTGTTTTTT. Translated, it gives CATSDFWAAPGELFF.

Note on this clone: At the DNA level, this CDR3 is encoded by other sequences in the same sample as well. The chain uses TRBV5-1 and TRBJ1-2; 7 positions agree with TRBD1. This CDR3 has 13 residues. Germline V lookup: CDR1 SGHRS, CDR2 YFSETQ. The V and J ends lost 1 base and 7 bases, in that order; junction bases with no gene match: 4. The CDR3 reads CASSLTGELGYTF. The CDR3 DNA follows: TGCGCCAGCAGCTTGACAGGGGAACTTGGCTACACCTTC.

The chain carries TRBV2 and TRBJ2-2, with 12 bases identical to TRBD2. The CDR3 has 16 residues. The trim removed 5 bases at V and 5 bases at J, leaving 6 bases unmatched. Germline values: CDR1 SNHLY, CDR2 FYNNEI. CDR3 nucleotides: TGTGCCAGCAGTTCTAGCGGGGGGGCCGTTACCGGGGAGCTGTTTTTT. It is translated as CASSSSGGAVTGELFF.

This clone is a singleton in its sample. The genes are TRBV19 and TRBJ2-2, with D maybe TRBD1 (5 bases). The CDR3 extends over 14 amino acids. CDR1 and CDR2 (germline): LNHDA, SQIVND (reference sequence). The V gene lost 6 bases and the J gene lost 3 bases, with 11 bases spanning the gap. The CDR3 DNA follows: TGTGCCAGTAGGGTTAGGGGCGACACCGGGGAGCTGTTTTTT. This sequence encodes CASRVRGDTGELFF.

The chain links TRBV19 to TRBJ2-3; maybe TRBD2 (6 bases). Trimming removed 7 bases at V and 5 bases at J, with 19 bases between. From germline, CDR1 is LNHDA and CDR2 SQIVND (reference sequence). The CDR3 loop spans 15 amino acids. Written as DNA, the CDR3 is TGTGCCAGTATGGCGAGGAGGCGGGATGGAGATACGCAGTATTTT. Protein product: CASMARRRDGDTQYF.

The chain couples TRBV2 to TRBJ2-7, with a weak D call TRBD2 (5 bases). The germline V gene has CDR1 SNHLY and CDR2 FYNNEI. CDR3 length: 18 residues. V lost 3 bases to trimming and J lost 2 bases, with 23 bases between them. This CDR3 is CASSDPLPKGLFTYEQYF. CDR3 sequence (DNA): TGTGCCAGCAGTGACCCCCTCCCGAAAGGACTTTTCACCTACGAGCAGTACTTC.

This clone was detected only a few times. The chain is built from TRBV28 and TRBJ2-7; 12 nucleotides agree with TRBD2. The CDR3 sequence is 13 residues long. CDR1 is MDHEN and CDR2 is SYDVKM in the germline V gene. Losses at the gene ends were 8 bases for V and 4 bases for J; bases not matched to a gene: 3. The CDR3 here is CASATSGRYEQYF. DNA for the CDR3: TGTGCCAGCGCGACTAGCGGGAGATACGAGCAGTACTTC.

The genes are TRBV24-1 and TRBJ1-2; possibly TRBD1 for D (6 bases). The V gene lost 7 bases and the J gene lost 6 bases, with 11 bases spanning the gap. CDR1 is KGHDR and CDR2 is SFDVKD in the germline V gene. The CDR3 sequence is 12 residues long. CDR3 DNA sequence: TGTGCCACCAGCGGGACAATGGATGGCTACACCTTC. This sequence encodes CATSGTMDGYTF.

The chain combines TRBV20-1 with TRBJ2-1, with TRBD2 as a possible D gene (6 bases). The CDR3 is 12 residues long. CDR1 is DFQATT, CDR2 SNEGSKA, per germline (reference sequence). V lost 3 bases and J lost 8, with 11 bases in between. The DNA of the CDR3 is TGCAGTGCTAGTTACGGGAGAGATGAGCAGTTCTTC. Its protein product is CSASYGRDEQFF.

This chain joins TRBV4-1 and TRBJ1-2, with TRBD1 as a possible D gene (6 bases). CDR1 and CDR2 from the germline V gene are MGHRA and YSYEKL. Trimming took off 0 bases at V and 2 bases at J, with 16 bases between the two ends. The CDR3 is 17 residues long. The CDR3 here is CASSQEVRTAMNYGYTF. CDR3 DNA: TGCGCCAGCAGCCAAGAGGTCAGGACAGCTATGAACTATGGCTACACCTTC.

This sequence joins TRBV5-1 and TRBJ2-1, with 8 bases lining up with TRBD2. This CDR3 has 15 residues. Germline assignment: CDR1 SGHRS and CDR2 YFSETQ. Trimming cost V 6 bases and J 2 bases; bases outside gene matches: 7. CDR3 sequence: CASTLSGGTYNEQFF. DNA of the CDR3: TGCGCCAGCACTTTAAGCGGGGGCACCTACAATGAGCAGTTCTTC.

This clone was observed a handful of times. The rearrangement uses TRBV5-1 and TRBJ1-1, with 7 nucleotides matching TRBD1. The germline V gene encodes CDR1 SGHRS and CDR2 YFSETQ. V lost 4 bases to trimming and J lost 4 bases; unmatched junction nucleotides: 10. The CDR3 covers 15 residues. The CDR3 loop reads CASSQTGVRVTEAFF. CDR3 bases: TGCGCCAGCAGCCAAACAGGGGTGCGGGTCACTGAAGCTTTCTTT.

This rearrangement joins TRBV7-9 to TRBJ1-3; the match to TRBD1 covers 9 bases. The CDR3 is 18 residues long. Per germline, CDR1 SEHNR and CDR2 FQNEAQ (reference sequence). The trim removed 8 bases at V and 0 bases at J, leaving 14 bases unmatched. The CDR3 DNA sequence: TGTGCCAGCGTCGTCGGGACAGGGCAACCGAGCTCTGGAAACACCATATATTTT. Protein product: CASVVGTGQPSSGNTIYF.

This clone appeared a few times. V and J are TRBV27 and TRBJ1-1, with a tentative D call TRBD1 (6 bases). V lost 7 bases and J lost 2, with 11 bases in between. The CDR3 contains 13 residues. Germline V gene lookup returns CDR1 MNHEY and CDR2 SMNVEV (reference sequence). CDR3 region: CASMRTANTEAFF. CDR3 DNA sequence: TGTGCCAGCATGAGGACAGCCAACACTGAAGCTTTCTTT.

With regard to this clone: Additional DNA sequences in this sample encode the identical CDR3. The V gene is TRBV7-8, the J gene TRBJ2-2; no definite D call. CDR3 length equals 12 residues. With 5 bases removed from V and 3 bases from J, the gap between germline ends came to 4 bases. Germline V CDR1 and CDR2: SGHVS, FQNEAQ. This CDR3 is CASSPYTGELFF. DNA for the CDR3: TGTGCCAGCAGCCCATACACCGGGGAGCTGTTTTTT.

The chain combines TRBV5-6 with TRBJ1-5; TRBD1 is a possible D gene (6 bases). Germline loops: CDR1 SGHDT, CDR2 YYEEEE. Deletions cut 5 bases from V and 0 bases from J, with 12 bases between. The length of the CDR3 is 15 residues. CDR3 amino acids: CASRIQGYSNQPQHF. CDR3 coding DNA: TGTGCCAGCAGAATACAGGGATATAGCAATCAGCCCCAGCATTTT.

The V gene is TRBV5-1, the J gene TRBJ2-1; tentative D call: TRBD1 (6 bases). Trimming took off 0 bases at V and 3 bases at J, with 13 bases between the two ends. This CDR3 is 16 amino acids long. In germline, CDR1 is SGHRS, CDR2 YFSETQ. The CDR3 region is CASSLGRGNGYNEQFF. CDR3 coding DNA: TGCGCCAGCAGCTTGGGCAGGGGCAATGGCTACAATGAGCAGTTCTTC.

V and J are TRBV29-1 and TRBJ2-2, with 12 bases fitting TRBD2. The CDR3 runs 14 residues. Trimming at V came to 6 bases and at J to 4 bases, leaving 3 bases not matched to a gene. Germline V CDR1 and CDR2: SQVTM, ANQGSEA. The CDR3 loop reads CSVWTSGATGELFF. CDR3 DNA: TGCAGCGTCTGGACTAGCGGGGCCACCGGGGAGCTGTTTTTT.

The chain uses TRBV19 and TRBJ1-4; D unresolved. V lost 3 bases and J 4 bases, leaving 12 bases between the germline ends. CDR3 length equals 15 residues. CDR1 LNHDA and CDR2 SQIVND come from the germline V gene (reference sequence). CDR3 protein: CASSINRLVNEKLFF. The CDR3, as DNA: TGTGCCAGTAGTATCAATCGGTTAGTTAATGAAAAACTGTTTTTT.

This clone came up a few times. This sequence joins TRBV12-3 or TRBV12-4 and TRBJ2-7; TRBD1 is a possible D gene (5 bases). V was pared by 5 bases and J by 6 bases, with 14 bases between. This CDR3 has 13 amino acids. In DNA, the CDR3 is TGTGCCAGCAGTCGATTCAGGGAAGGCGAGCAGTACTTC. This sequence encodes CASSRFREGEQYF.

The chain links TRBV4-3 to TRBJ2-1, with D possibly TRBD1 on 5 matching bases. CDR1 and CDR2 from the germline V gene are LGHNA and YSLEER. The CDR3 is made up of 14 amino acids. Trimming cost V 3 bases and J 5 bases, with 11 bases left between them. The CDR3 loop reads CASSQGPTDNEQFF. CDR3 nucleotide sequence: TGCGCCAGCAGCCAGGGGCCAACTGACAATGAGCAGTTCTTC.

This sequence joins TRBV12-3 or TRBV12-4 and TRBJ2-3; D is unclear. CDR3 size: 12 residues. V was clipped by 6 bases and J by 1 base, with 5 bases between them. DNA for the CDR3: TGTGCCAGCAGCCAGGGCACAGATACGCAGTATTTT. Encoded protein: CASSQGTDTQYF.

This chain uses TRBV11-3 with TRBJ2-3; D gene uncertain. Germline V gives CDR1 SGHNT, CDR2 YENEEA. The CDR3 runs to 16 residues. The V end was cut by 1 base, the J end by 0 bases, with 11 bases between. The CDR3 nucleotides are TGTGCCAGCAGCTTAGCTTCCCTTCCTAGCACAGATACGCAGTATTTT. This codes for CASSLASLPSTDTQYF.

CDR3 nucleotides: TGCGCCAGCAGCACCGGACAGGGACTCGGAGAAAAACTGTTTTTT. Amino acid sequence: CASSTGQGLGEKLFF. The V and J genes are TRBV5-1 and TRBJ1-4; 8 positions match TRBD1. Unmatched junction bases numbered 10, after V lost 4 bases and J lost 8 bases. Germline-derived CDR1 and CDR2 are SGHRS and YFSETQ. The CDR3 is 15 amino acids.

V is TRBV12-5 and J is TRBJ2-1; TRBD2 matches 13 bases. Germline V gene sequence: CDR1 LGHNT, CDR2 FRNRAP. There are 18 residues in the CDR3. With 3 bases clipped from V and 4 bases from J, the junction kept 9 bases outside the gene matches. CDR3 sequence reads: CASGFGSGTSGKYNEQFF. DNA for the CDR3: TGTGCTAGTGGTTTTGGATCCGGGACTAGCGGGAAATACAATGAGCAGTTCTTC.

Only a few counts were recorded for this clone. This chain joins TRBV10-3 and TRBJ2-7; 8 bases are a match to TRBD1. The CDR3 spans 16 residues. CDR1 and CDR2 from the germline V gene are ENHRY and SYGVKD. V shed 2 bases, J shed 1 base, and the junction held 7 bases outside the gene matches. The CDR3 is CAISERDRKVSYEQYF. CDR3 sequence (DNA): TGTGCCATCAGTGAGCGGGACAGGAAGGTTTCCTACGAGCAGTACTTC.

The V call is TRBV12-3 or TRBV12-4, the J call TRBJ2-1; D is unclear. With 7 bases removed from V and 5 bases from J, the gap between germline ends came to 6 bases. The CDR3 has 11 amino acids. CDR3 DNA sequence: TGTGCCAGCACCCAGGACAATGAGCAGTTCTTC. This encodes CASTQDNEQFF.

The chain employs TRBV29-1 and TRBJ2-3; possibly TRBD2 for D (5 bases). Germline V gene sequence: CDR1 SQVTM, CDR2 ANQGSEA. Trimming stripped 6 bases from V and 5 bases from J, with 15 bases between. This CDR3 comprises 13 residues. CDR3 protein: CSVREKSLDTQYF. The CDR3 nucleotides read TGCAGCGTCCGGGAAAAATCATTAGATACGCAGTATTTT.